The following is a TCR beta chain sequence with its context. The antigen remains unidentified. This sample stems from a study of cytomegalovirus exposure and HLA in healthy donors. Broader study findings: Cytomegalovirus status was reportedly diagnosed by the classifier with high sensitivity and specificity. Common viral pathogens seemed, in a later analysis, to connect with several of the most significant clusters. Fewer N-insertions (relative to the roughly 630-donor mean) were reportedly seen in an Asian-associated ancestry cluster in a later analysis. It was reported that TCR beta sequences correctly inferred the HLA-A and HLA-B alleles for most subjects.

The PCR employed 60 Vbeta primers together with 13 Jbeta primers. This table comes from immunoSEQ multiplex PCR, and its TCRdb copy is limited to in-frame clones, with some not included. Among about 150,000 clones listed, more than 80% were seen once. CDR3 size: 15 residues. From germline, CDR1 is SGHVS and CDR2 FNYEAQ. V gave up 5 bases and J gave up 0 bases, with 12 bases separating them. Sequencing was performed on PBMCs. The V and J genes are TRBV7-6 and TRBJ2-3; the D gene is possibly TRBD2 (6 bases). The source is a woman aged 40 to 55 in good health and CMV-seropositive. This chain's CDR3 is CASSLSGFSTDTQYF. In nucleotides, the CDR3 is TGTGCCAGCAGCCTGAGCGGGTTTAGCACAGATACGCAGTATTTT.